This T cell receptor beta chain was documented in a study of tumor and adjacent non-tumor tissue in lung cancer. This sample's RNA came from whole unsorted tissue. Donors were chemotherapy-naive, newly diagnosed lung cancer surgical patients in China, August–late 2014. Three rounds of nested PCR, following a modified ARM-PCR protocol, produced the TCRbeta library. TCRdb used MiXCR to reprocess the multiplex PCR reads, holding one entry per CDR3 protein. Of roughly 120,000 distinct CDR3 sequences in the sample, over 75% are singletons; the top ten hold roughly 20%. Germline assignment: CDR1 SGHAT and CDR2 FQNNGV. This CDR3 is built from 15 residues. V shed 2 bases, J shed 4 bases, and the junction held 7 bases outside the gene matches.

The origin of this receptor is a man between 65 and 85 years old with non-small cell lung cancer. The V gene is TRBV11-2, the J gene TRBJ2-5; 7 bases line up with TRBD2. Sequencing was carried out using lung tumor tissue. The CDR3 bases are TGTGCCAGCAGCTTATGGGGAGCGGGATTAGAGACCCAGTACTTC. This gives the protein CASSLWGAGLETQYF.